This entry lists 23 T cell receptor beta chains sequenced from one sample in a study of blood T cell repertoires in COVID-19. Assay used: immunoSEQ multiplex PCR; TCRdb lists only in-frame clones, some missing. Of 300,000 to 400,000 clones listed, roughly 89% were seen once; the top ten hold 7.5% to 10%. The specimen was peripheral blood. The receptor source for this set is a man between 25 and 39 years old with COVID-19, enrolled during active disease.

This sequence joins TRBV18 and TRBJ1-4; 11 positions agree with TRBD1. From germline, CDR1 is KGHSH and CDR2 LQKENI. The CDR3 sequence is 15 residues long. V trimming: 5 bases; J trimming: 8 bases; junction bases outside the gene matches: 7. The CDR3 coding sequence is TGTGCCAGCTCAGGAGGACAGGGGGCTCTCGAAAAACTGTTTTTT. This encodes CASSGGQGALEKLFF.

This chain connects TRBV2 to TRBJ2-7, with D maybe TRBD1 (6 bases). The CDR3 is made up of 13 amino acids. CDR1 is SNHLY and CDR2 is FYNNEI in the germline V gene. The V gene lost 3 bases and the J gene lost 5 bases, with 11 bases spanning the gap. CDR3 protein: CASSDQGWDEQYF. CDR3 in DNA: TGTGCCAGCAGTGATCAGGGGTGGGACGAGCAGTACTTC.

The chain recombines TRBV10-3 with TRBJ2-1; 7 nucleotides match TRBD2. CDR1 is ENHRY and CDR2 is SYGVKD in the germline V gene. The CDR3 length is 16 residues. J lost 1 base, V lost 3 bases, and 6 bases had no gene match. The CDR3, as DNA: TGTGCCATCAGTGAAGAACCCGGGGGGTCCTACAATGAGCAGTTCTTC. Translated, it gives CAISEEPGGSYNEQFF.

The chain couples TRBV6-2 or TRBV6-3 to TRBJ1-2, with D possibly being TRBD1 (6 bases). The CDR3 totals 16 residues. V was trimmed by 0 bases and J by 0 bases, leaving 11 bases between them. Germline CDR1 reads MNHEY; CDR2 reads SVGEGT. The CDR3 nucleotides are TGTGCCAGCAGTTACTCGGGGGCTCGGGCTAACTATGGCTACACCTTC. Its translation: CASSYSGARANYGYTF.

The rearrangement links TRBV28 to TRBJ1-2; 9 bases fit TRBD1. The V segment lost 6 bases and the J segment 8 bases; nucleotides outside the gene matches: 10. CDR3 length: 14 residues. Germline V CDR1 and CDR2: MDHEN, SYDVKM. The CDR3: CASRNRDRAGGYTF. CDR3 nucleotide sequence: TGTGCCAGCAGGAACCGGGACAGGGCGGGAGGCTACACCTTC.

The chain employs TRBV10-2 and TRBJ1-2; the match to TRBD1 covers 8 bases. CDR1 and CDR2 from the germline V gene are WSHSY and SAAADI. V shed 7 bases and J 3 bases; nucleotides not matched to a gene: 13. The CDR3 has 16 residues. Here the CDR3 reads CASIQTFDRGDYGYTF. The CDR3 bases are TGCGCCAGCATCCAAACTTTCGACAGGGGAGACTATGGCTACACCTTC.

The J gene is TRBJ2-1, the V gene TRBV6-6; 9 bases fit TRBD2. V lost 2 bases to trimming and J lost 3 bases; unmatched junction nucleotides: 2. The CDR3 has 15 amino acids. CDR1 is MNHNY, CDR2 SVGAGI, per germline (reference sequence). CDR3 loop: CASSYQAGGYNEQFF. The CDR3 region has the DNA TGTGCCAGCAGTTACCAAGCGGGGGGCTACAATGAGCAGTTCTTC.

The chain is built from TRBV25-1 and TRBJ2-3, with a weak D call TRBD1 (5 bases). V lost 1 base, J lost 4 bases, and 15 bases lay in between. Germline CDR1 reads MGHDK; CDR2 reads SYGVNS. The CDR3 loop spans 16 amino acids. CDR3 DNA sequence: TGTGCCAGCAGTGAATGGTGGCAGGGAACCCCAGATACGCAGTATTTT. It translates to CASSEWWQGTPDTQYF.

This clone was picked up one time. CDR3 amino acids: CATVDRSYTEAFF. The CDR3, as DNA: TGTGCCACTGTGGACAGGAGTTACACTGAAGCTTTCTTT. The V gene is TRBV10-3, the J gene TRBJ1-1; TRBD1 agrees at 7 bases. CDR1 is ENHRY, CDR2 SYGVKD, per germline. The CDR3 totals 13 residues. The V gene end was trimmed by 10 bases and the J gene end by 3 bases; junction bases not matched to a gene: 8.

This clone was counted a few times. The CDR3 sequence is CASSPRGTGGRTEAFF. The CDR3 region has the DNA TGTGCCAGCAGCCCCCGGGGGACAGGGGGCAGGACTGAAGCTTTCTTT. This chain connects TRBV11-2 to TRBJ1-1, with 12 positions matching TRBD1. Germline values: CDR1 SGHAT, CDR2 FQNNGV. V lost 5 bases and J lost 5; bases outside the gene matches: 9. The CDR3 is made up of 16 amino acids.

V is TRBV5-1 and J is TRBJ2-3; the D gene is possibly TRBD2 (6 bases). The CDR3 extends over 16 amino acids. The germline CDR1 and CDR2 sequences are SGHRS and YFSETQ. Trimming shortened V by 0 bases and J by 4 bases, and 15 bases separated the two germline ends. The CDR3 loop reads CASSLGGTARADTQYF. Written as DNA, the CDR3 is TGCGCCAGCAGCTTGGGCGGGACTGCTCGGGCAGATACGCAGTATTTT.

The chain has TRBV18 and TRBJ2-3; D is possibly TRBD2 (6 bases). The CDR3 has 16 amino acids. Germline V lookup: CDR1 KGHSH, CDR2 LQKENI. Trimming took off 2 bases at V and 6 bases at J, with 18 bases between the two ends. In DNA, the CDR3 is TGTGCCAGCTCACCAGGGGGGACCTACCCGCGGGATACGCAGTATTTT. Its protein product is CASSPGGTYPRDTQYF.

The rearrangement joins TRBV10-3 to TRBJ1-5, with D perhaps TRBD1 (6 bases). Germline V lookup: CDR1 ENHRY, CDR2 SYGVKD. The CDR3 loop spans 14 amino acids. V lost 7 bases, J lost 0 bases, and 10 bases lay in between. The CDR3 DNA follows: TGTGCCATCAATGGACAGAATAGCAATCAGCCCCAGCATTTT. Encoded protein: CAINGQNSNQPQHF.

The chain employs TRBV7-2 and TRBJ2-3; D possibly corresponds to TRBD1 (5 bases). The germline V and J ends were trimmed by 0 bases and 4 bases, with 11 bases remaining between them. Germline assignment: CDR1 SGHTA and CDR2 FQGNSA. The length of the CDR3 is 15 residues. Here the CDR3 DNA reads TGTGCCAGCAGCTTAGCGCCTTGGGGCGCAGATACGCAGTATTTT. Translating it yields CASSLAPWGADTQYF.

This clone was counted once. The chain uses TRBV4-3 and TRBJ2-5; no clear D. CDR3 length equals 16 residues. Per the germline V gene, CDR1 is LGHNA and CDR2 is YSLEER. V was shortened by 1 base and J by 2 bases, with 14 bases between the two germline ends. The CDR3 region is CASSQGSLIGQETQYF. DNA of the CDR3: TGCGCCAGCAGCCAAGGGTCCCTTATCGGGCAAGAGACCCAGTACTTC.

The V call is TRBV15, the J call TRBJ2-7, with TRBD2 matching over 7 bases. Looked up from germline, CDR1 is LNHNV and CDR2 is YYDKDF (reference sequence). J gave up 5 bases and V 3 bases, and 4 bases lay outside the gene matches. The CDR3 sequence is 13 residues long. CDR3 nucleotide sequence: TGTGCCACCAGCAGGCACAGCGGGGACGAGCAGTACTTC. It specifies CATSRHSGDEQYF. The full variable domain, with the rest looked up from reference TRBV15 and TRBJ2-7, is DAMVIQNPRYQVTQFGKPVTLSCSQTLNHNVMYWYQQKSSQAPKLLFHYYDKDFNNEADTPDNFQSRRPNTSFCFLDIRSPGLGDTAMYLCATSRHSGDEQYFGPGTRLTVT.

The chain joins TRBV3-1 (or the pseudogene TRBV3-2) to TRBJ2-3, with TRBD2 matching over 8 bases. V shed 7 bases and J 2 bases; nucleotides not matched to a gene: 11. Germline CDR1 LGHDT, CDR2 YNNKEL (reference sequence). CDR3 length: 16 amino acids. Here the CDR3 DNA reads TGTGCCAGCAACCCAGTGGTAGCGGGAATCACAGATACGCAGTATTTT. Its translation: CASNPVVAGITDTQYF.

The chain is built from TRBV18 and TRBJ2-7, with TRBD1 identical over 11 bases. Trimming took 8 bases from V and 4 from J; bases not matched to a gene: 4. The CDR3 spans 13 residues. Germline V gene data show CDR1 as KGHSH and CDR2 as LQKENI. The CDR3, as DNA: TGTGCCAGCCCCGGGACAGGGGGTTACGAGCAGTACTTC. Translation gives CASPGTGGYEQYF.

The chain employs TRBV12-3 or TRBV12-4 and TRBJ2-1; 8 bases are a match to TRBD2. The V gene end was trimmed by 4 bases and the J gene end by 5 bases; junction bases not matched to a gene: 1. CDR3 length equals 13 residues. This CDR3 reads CASSSGGNNEQFF. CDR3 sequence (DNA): TGTGCCAGCAGTTCGGGAGGGAACAATGAGCAGTTCTTC.

CDR3 sequence (DNA): TGTGCCAGCAGTTCCTCGGGGATCCAGCCCCAGCATTTT. Translation: CASSSSGIQPQHF. The chain has TRBV3-1 (or the pseudogene TRBV3-2) and TRBJ1-5; no definite D call. Trimming removed 6 bases at V and 7 bases at J, with 13 bases between. The CDR3 spans 13 residues. Per the germline V gene, CDR1 is LGHDT and CDR2 is YNNKEL (reference sequence).

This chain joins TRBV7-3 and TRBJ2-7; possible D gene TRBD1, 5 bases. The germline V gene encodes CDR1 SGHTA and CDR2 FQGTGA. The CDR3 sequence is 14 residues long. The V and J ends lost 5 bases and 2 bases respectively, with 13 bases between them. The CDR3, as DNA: TGTGCCAGCAGCCTTTTAGGGGCAGCCTACGAGCAGTACTTC. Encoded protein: CASSLLGAAYEQYF.

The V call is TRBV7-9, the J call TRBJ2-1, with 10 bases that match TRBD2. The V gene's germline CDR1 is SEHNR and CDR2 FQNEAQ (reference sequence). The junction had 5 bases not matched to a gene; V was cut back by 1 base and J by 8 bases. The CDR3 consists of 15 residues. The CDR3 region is CASSLVPSGSYEQFF. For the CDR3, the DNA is TGTGCCAGCAGCTTAGTTCCTAGCGGGAGTTATGAGCAGTTCTTC.

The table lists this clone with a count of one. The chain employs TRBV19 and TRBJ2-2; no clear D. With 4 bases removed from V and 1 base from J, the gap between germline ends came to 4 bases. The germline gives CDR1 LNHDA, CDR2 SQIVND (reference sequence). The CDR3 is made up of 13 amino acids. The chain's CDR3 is CASSSKNTGELFF. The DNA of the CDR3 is TGTGCCAGTAGTAGTAAGAACACCGGGGAGCTGTTTTTT. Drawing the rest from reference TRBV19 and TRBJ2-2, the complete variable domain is DGGITQSPKYLFRKEGQNVTLSCEQNLNHDAMYWYRQDPGQGLRLIYYSQIVNDFQKGDIAEGYSVSREKKESFPLTVTSAQKNPTAFYLCASSSKNTGELFFGEGSRLTVL.